This TCR beta chain was observed in a study of T cell responses to AZD1222 COVID-19 vaccine (dated by TCRdb to the early 2020s). Context from the whole study: TCR sequencing was performed for about 250 trial participants, of whom some 200 were given two doses of AZD1222 and around 25 were given two doses of MenACWY control vaccine. Enrollment into the trials was organized by age into subgroups of 18-55, 56-69 and 70-plus years, and those subgroups contained roughly 140, 27 and 60 TCR-sequenced participants, respectively. What the authors observed across the whole study: Participants were mostly white British, with more females than males. The authors suggested clonal diversity may have been underestimated. In the small 56-69-year group, the increase in depth fell short of significance, most likely because of low power. A significant rise in spike-specific TCR breadth and depth was observed after two AZD1222 doses relative to day 0 and relative to MenACWY recipients. Conclusions about previously exposed vaccinees are limited because only a handful of AZD1222 recipients were SARS-CoV-2 seropositive at baseline. Nearly half of unique spike-specific TCRs reportedly recognized epitopes outside regions mutated in the B.1.351 and B.1.1.7 variants. The whole spike protein was spanned by vaccine-associated CD4 TCRs, and dominant responses were seen in regions 160-218 and 743-854. Because no day 14 peak-response samples were available, the repertoires could be characterized only after the peak T cell response.

The CDR3 regions of human TCRbeta chains were analyzed by immunosequencing. In the paper's pipeline: TCRs in the repertoires were matched against a reference library of SARS-CoV-2-specific TCRs that had been generated with the MIRA antigen-specificity platform. Breadth was defined as the fraction of unique TCRs that were SARS-CoV-2-associated. Depth was defined as the fraction of total T cells that were SARS-CoV-2-associated. Each spike-specific TCR was assigned to its reactive spike region and to a CD4 or CD8 class using the MIRA data. Log10-transformed breadth and depth values were compared by one-way ANOVA with Sidak's multiple comparisons tests. TCRdb mirrors the immuneACCESS table, restricted to in-frame sequences. Some clones are absent from its copies; in checked studies, under half trace to an unresolved V gene, and the reason for the others is unknown. D and trimming were read from the DNA, whereas the V and J calls and clone size are those reported in that table. Recorded for this sample are 150,000 to 200,000 clones; approximately 90% of them occurred a single time. Clones ranked in the top ten supply approximately 4% of the sample.

The germline V gene (reference sequence) supplies CDR1 SGHNT and CDR2 YYREEE. The CDR3, from cysteine to phenylalanine, totals 15 residues. Just the 45-base CDR3 DNA is kept, in frame starting at base 1. The junction carries 15 bases between V and J, which are trimmed by 4 bases and 4 bases respectively. On this clone: The antigen this receptor binds is unknown. No much larger clone is present one base from it, and per-base qualities are unavailable.

Explained via the paper, the time point label denotes: about 28 days (+/-7) after the second vaccine dose. The treatment or condition label, read with the paper, signifies: meningococcal conjugate vaccine given as trial control. Vaccinee samples came from UK trials COV001 and COV002, including a single-blind randomized controlled phase 2/3 trial of AZD1222 (ChAdOx1 nCoV-19) in healthy adults. Trial participant PBMC samples were collected at day 0 and day 28 after the second dose for TCRbeta chain sequencing. This sample comprised peripheral blood, obtained 28 days after the second dose of the MenACWY control vaccine. The sequence derives from an adult who received the MenACWY meningococcal vaccine as a control. The chain is encoded by TRBV5-4 joined to TRBJ1-3; TRBD1 is perhaps the D gene, given 6 matching bases. The nucleotides are TGTGCCAGCAGCCAGGGGTCGATTCGGGGAAACACCATATATTTT. This yields the protein CASSQGSIRGNTIYF.